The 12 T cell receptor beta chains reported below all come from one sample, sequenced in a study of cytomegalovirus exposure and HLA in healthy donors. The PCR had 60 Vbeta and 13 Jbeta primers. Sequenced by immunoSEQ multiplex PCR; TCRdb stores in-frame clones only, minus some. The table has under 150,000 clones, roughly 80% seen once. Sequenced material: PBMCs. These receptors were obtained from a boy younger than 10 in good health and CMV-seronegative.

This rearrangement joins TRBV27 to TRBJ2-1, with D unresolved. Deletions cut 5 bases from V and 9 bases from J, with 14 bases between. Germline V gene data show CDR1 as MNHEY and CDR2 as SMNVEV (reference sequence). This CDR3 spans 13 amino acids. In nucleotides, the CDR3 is TGTGCCAGCAGTGAGTTCTTTGGTCGTGAGCAGTTCTTC. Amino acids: CASSEFFGREQFF.

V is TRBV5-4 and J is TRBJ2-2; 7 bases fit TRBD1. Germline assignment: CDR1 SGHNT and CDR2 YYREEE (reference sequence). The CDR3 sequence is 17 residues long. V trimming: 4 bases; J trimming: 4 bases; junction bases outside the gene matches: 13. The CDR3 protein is CASSSKNRGPGTGELFF. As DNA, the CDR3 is TGTGCCAGCAGCAGCAAGAACAGGGGCCCGGGCACCGGGGAGCTGTTTTTT. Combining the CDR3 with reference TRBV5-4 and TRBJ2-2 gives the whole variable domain ETGVTQSPTHLIKTRGQQVTLRCSSQSGHNTVSWYQQALGQGPQFIFQYYREEENGRGNFPPRFSGLQFPNYSSELNVNALELDDSALYLCASSSKNRGPGTGELFFGEGSRLTVL.

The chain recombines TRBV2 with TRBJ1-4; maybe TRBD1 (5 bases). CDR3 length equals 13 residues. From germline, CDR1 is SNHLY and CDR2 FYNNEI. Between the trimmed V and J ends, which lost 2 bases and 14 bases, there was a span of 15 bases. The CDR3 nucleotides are TGTGCCAGCAGTGAAATTCTTCGGGGGGTTCTGTTTTTT. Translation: CASSEILRGVLFF. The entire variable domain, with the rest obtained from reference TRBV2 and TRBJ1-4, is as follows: EPEVTQTPSHQVTQMGQEVILRCVPISNHLYFYWYRQILGQKVEFLVSFYNNEISEKSEIFDDQFSVERPDGSNFTLKIRSTKLEDSAMYFCASSEILRGVLFFGSGTQLSVL.

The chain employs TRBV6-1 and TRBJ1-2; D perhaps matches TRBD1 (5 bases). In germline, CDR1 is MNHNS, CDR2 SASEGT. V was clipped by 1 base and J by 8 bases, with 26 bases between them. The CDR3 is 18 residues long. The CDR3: CASSEVNWDRMARGGYTF. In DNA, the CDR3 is TGTGCCAGCAGTGAAGTGAATTGGGACCGTATGGCCCGGGGGGGCTACACCTTC.

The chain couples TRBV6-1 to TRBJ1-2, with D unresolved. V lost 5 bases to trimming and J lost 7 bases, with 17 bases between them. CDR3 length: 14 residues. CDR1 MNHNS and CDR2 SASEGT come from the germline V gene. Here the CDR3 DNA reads TGTGCCAGCAGTACCCGGGCCCGTCGGGGTGGCTACACCTTC. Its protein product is CASSTRARRGGYTF.

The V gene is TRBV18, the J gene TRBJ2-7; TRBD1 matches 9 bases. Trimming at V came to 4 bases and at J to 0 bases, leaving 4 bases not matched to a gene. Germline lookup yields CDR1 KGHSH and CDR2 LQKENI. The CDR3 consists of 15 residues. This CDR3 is CASSRTGAPSYEQYF. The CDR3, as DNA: TGTGCCAGCTCACGGACAGGGGCTCCCTCCTACGAGCAGTACTTC.

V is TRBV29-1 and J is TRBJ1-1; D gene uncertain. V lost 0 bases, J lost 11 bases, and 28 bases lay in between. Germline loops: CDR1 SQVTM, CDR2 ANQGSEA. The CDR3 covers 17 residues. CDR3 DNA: TGCAGCGTTGAAGATTTTAATATGCTGGGTGTAGGTGAGGAGGCTTTCTTT. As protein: CSVEDFNMLGVGEEAFF.

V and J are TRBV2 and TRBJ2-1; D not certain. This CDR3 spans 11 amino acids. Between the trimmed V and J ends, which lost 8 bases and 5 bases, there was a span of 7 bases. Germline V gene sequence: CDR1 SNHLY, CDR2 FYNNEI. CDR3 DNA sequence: TGTGCCAGCCAACAGAACAATGAGCAGTTCTTC. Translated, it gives CASQQNNEQFF.

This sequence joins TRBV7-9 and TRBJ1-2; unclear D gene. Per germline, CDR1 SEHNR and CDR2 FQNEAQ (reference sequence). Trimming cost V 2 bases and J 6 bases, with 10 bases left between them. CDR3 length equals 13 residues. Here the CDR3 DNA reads TGTGCCAGCAGCTTACTCCCACGGGATGGCTACACCTTC. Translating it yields CASSLLPRDGYTF.

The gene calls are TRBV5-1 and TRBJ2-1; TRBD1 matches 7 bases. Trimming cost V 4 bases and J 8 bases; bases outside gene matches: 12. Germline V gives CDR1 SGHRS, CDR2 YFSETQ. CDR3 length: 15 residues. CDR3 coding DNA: TGCGCCAGCAGCGTGGGACAGAAACAGGGCCATGAGCAGTTCTTC. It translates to CASSVGQKQGHEQFF.

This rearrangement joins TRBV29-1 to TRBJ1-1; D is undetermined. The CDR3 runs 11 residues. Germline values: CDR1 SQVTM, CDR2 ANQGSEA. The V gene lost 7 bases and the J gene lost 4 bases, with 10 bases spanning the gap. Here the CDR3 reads CSGEGATEAFF. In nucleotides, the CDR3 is TGCAGCGGCGAGGGTGCCACTGAAGCTTTCTTT.

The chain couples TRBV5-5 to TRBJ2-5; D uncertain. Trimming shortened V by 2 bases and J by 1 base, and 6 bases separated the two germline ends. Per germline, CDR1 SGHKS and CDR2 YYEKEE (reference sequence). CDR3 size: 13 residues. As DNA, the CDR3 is TGTGCCAGCAGCTTATTCGGCCAAGAGACCCAGTACTTC. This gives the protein CASSLFGQETQYF.